The sample holds a few counts of the clone carrying this T cell receptor (beta chain). The data were taken from a study of blood T cell repertoires in COVID-19. Looking at the study overall: Sources were T cells, B-cell-depleted T cells, or PBMCs; the material itself was cDNA or gDNA.

Sequencing was performed with immunoSEQ multiplex PCR; in TCRdb, only in-frame clones are kept and a portion is missing. The data contain tens of thousands of clones, 75% to 95% of them singletons. CDR1 and CDR2 (germline): SGHNT, YYREEE (reference sequence). V gave up 4 bases and J gave up 3 bases; unmatched junction bases: 7. The CDR3 covers 15 residues. The sequence was collected from a human donor with active COVID-19. The donor label of this sample is uncertain. The sequencing sample was made of peripheral blood. V is TRBV5-4 and J is TRBJ1-3; 7 bases are a match to TRBD1. The chain's CDR3 is CASSHGTDFGNTIYF. CDR3 bases: TGTGCCAGCAGCCACGGGACAGACTTTGGAAACACCATATATTTT.